Sequencing of this T cell receptor (beta chain) was carried out in a study of T-cell memory formation after mild COVID-19. Overall study findings and caveats: Unconfirmed was the SARS-CoV-2 specificity of second-wave clones that peaked on day 37. Detection of some responders pre-infection suggested pre-existing cross-reactive memory T cells participated.

Remarks on this clonotype: What it binds is not known.

CDR3 length equals 14 residues. CDR1 and CDR2 from the germline V gene are SEHNR and FQNEAQ (reference sequence). V shed 5 bases and J shed 5 bases, with 13 bases lying between them. With constant-segment primers, 5'RACE yielded cDNA libraries of TCR alpha and TCR beta that carried sample barcodes and UMIs. TCRdb processed the 5' RACE reads anew with MiXCR; each CDR3 protein has one entry. The table shows about 450,000 distinct CDR3 sequences, with less than 25% occurring only once. Sequenced: PBMCs or a T cell subset sorted from them (not recorded which). This receptor was obtained from an adult woman who had mild COVID-19 (a few samples of this study predate the infection). Cell type and time point are not known. The chain combines TRBV7-9 with TRBJ2-1; either TRBD1 or TRBD2 may fit D (6 bases each). The CDR3 spells CASSEGGRDNEQFF. CDR3 DNA sequence: TGTGCCAGCAGCGAGGGGGGCCGGGACAATGAGCAGTTCTTC.